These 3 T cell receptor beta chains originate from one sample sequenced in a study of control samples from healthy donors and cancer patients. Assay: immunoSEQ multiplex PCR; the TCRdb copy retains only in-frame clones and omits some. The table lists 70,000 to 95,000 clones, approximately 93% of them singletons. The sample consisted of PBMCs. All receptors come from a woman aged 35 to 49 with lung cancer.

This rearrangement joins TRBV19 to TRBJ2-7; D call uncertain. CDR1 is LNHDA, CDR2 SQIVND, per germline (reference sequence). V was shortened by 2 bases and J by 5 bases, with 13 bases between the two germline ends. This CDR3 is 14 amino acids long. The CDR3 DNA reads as TGTGCCAGTAGTATATCAGGATCTGGGCACGAGCAGTACTTC. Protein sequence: CASSISGSGHEQYF.

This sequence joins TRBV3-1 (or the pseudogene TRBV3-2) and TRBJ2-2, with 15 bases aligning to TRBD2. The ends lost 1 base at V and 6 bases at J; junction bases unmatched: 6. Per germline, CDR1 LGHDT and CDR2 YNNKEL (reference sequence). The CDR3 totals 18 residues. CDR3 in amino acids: CASSQAGLAGGWSGELFF. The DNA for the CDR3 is TGTGCCAGCAGCCAAGCGGGACTAGCGGGGGGCTGGTCCGGGGAGCTGTTTTTT.

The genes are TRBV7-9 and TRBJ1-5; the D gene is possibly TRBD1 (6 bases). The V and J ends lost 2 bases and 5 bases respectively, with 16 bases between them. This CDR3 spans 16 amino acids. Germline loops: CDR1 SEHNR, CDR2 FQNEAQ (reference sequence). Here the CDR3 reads CASSLKGGAGHQPQHF. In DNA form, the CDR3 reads TGTGCCAGCAGCTTAAAAGGGGGGGCAGGTCATCAGCCCCAGCATTTT.